The 6 T cell receptor beta chains listed next were all sequenced from one sample in a study of blood T cell repertoires in COVID-19. Assay used: immunoSEQ multiplex PCR; TCRdb lists only in-frame clones, some missing. The table includes 140,000 to 150,000 clones, 80% to 90% detected once. Specimen: peripheral blood. The origin of the receptors is a human donor in a cohort sampled during active COVID-19.

The chain uses TRBV7-2 and TRBJ2-5; 9 bases are shared with TRBD1. In germline, CDR1 is SGHTA, CDR2 FQGNSA. This CDR3 is built from 14 residues. With 1 base clipped from V and 7 bases from J, the junction kept 4 bases outside the gene matches. This CDR3 reads CASSLGTGERTQYF. The CDR3 DNA follows: TGTGCCAGCAGCTTAGGGACAGGGGAGCGGACCCAGTACTTC.

The V call is TRBV19, the J call TRBJ1-1; D is perhaps TRBD1 (6 bases). The germline V gene has CDR1 LNHDA and CDR2 SQIVND (reference sequence). This CDR3 spans 14 amino acids. The V and J ends lost 7 bases and 5 bases respectively, with 17 bases between them. The CDR3 region is CASTITVRGTEAFF. CDR3 coding DNA: TGTGCCAGTACCATAACAGTGAGGGGGACTGAAGCTTTCTTT.

In the case of this clone: Other DNA variants within this sample encode the same CDR3. The V and J genes are TRBV11-2 and TRBJ2-7; 10 bases are a match to TRBD1. The junction had 5 bases not matched to a gene; V was cut back by 2 bases and J by 4 bases. The CDR3 has 15 residues. Germline CDR1 reads SGHAT; CDR2 reads FQNNGV. CDR3 in DNA: TGTGCCAGCAGCTTAAGGGACAGGGGTCCATACGAGCAGTACTTC. Protein sequence: CASSLRDRGPYEQYF.

The count of this clone is one. V is TRBV12-3 or TRBV12-4 and J is TRBJ1-1, with D possibly matching TRBD1 (5 bases). V shed 3 bases and J shed 7 bases, with 12 bases lying between them. The CDR3 covers 13 residues. In nucleotides, the CDR3 is TGTGCCAGCAGTTTCACCCCAGGGCGTGAAGCTTTCTTT. It encodes CASSFTPGREAFF.

This chain connects TRBV7-9 to TRBJ1-6; no firm D call. The V gene lost 5 bases and the J gene lost 10 bases, with 15 bases spanning the gap. The length of the CDR3 is 14 residues. The germline V gene encodes CDR1 SEHNR and CDR2 FQNEAQ (reference sequence). CDR3 protein: CASSLGGSESPLHF. DNA for the CDR3: TGTGCCAGCAGCCTCGGAGGTTCGGAGTCACCCCTCCACTTT.

The CDR3 loop is CASSSSGTGGLEQYF. CDR3 nucleotide sequence: TGTGCCAGCAGCTCGTCCGGGACAGGGGGCTTAGAGCAGTACTTC. V is TRBV9 and J is TRBJ2-7; 12 bases map to TRBD1. This CDR3 has 15 amino acids. V dropped 4 bases and J dropped 7; count of bases not matched to a gene: 9. CDR1 and CDR2 (germline): SGDLS, YYNGEE.